Included here is one T cell receptor beta chain sequence, with context. The antigen is unknown. V lost 3 bases to trimming and J lost 9 bases, with 21 bases between them. Germline CDR1 DFQATT, CDR2 SNEGSKA (reference sequence). The CDR3 totals 15 residues. The data derive from a study of identical twins. General study points: An excess of low generation probability was shown by twin-shared out-of-frame alpha sequences. The study drew conclusions from cross-sectional statistical analysis, not from following the same donors.

One entry per CDR3 protein, called by TCRdb with MiXCR from the 5' RACE reads. Of hundreds of thousands of distinct CDR3 sequences detected, 20% to 25% appear once; the ten largest clones hold roughly 2.8%. Separately, the same data were catalogued under a study of T cells expressing NK-cell markers. That source notes: Seven of eight sequenced donors tested HCMV-seropositive; one tested seronegative. Several donors' CD3+CD56-NKG2C+ cells were dominated by the same clonotypes.

Sample: CD4+ T cells sorted from blood. The sequence derives from a woman aged 18-35 years in good health. The rearrangement links TRBV20-1 to TRBJ2-1; either TRBD1 or TRBD2 may fit D (5 bases each). CDR3 sequence (DNA): TGCAGTGCTAGCCTAACCGGGACGGCCGCGAGTGAGCAGTTCTTC. Its protein product is CSASLTGTAASEQFF.